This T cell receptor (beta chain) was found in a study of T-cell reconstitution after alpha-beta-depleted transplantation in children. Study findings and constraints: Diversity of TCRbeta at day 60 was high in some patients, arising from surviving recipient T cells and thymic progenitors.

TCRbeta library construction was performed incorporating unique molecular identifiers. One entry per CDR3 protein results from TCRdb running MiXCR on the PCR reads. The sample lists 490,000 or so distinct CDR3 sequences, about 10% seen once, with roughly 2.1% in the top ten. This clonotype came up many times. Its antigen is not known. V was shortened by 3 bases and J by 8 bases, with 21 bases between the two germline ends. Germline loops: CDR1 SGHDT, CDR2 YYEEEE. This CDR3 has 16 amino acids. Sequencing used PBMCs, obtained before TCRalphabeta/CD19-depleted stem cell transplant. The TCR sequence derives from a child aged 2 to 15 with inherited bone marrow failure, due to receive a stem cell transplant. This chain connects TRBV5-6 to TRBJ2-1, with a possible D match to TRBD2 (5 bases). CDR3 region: CASSSDFRRGGYEQFF. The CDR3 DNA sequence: TGTGCCAGCAGCTCCGACTTCCGTCGTGGAGGCTATGAGCAGTTCTTC.